This T cell receptor (beta chain) stems from a study of cytomegalovirus exposure and HLA in healthy donors. Study-level results: Productive status was seen about 90% or about 30% of the time for most TCR beta V segments in an earlier analysis. Several of the most significant clusters appeared, in a later analysis, to be linked to common viral pathogens.

As concerns this clone: Antigen: not known.

Germline-derived CDR1 and CDR2 are SGHDN and FVKESK. The CDR3 is 13 amino acids. The V gene end was trimmed by 4 bases and the J gene end by 6 bases; junction bases not matched to a gene: 5. Primers included in the PCR were 60 Vbeta and 13 Jbeta primers. Sequencing was performed with immunoSEQ multiplex PCR; in TCRdb, only in-frame clones are kept and a portion is missing. The sample has 110,000 or so clones, about four fifths seen once. This chain links TRBV14 with TRBJ1-1; 7 bases match TRBD1. This TCR came from a woman in her late teens or twenties in good health and CMV-seronegative. The specimen was PBMCs. The CDR3 loop reads CASSPRQGSEAFF. CDR3 nucleotide sequence: TGTGCCAGCAGCCCAAGACAGGGATCTGAAGCTTTCTTT.